These 21 T cell receptor beta chains were sequenced from one sample in a study of OX40 agonist ivuxolimab in advanced cancers. Sequencing was performed with immunoSEQ multiplex PCR; in TCRdb, only in-frame clones are kept and a portion is missing. Here the sample spans 90,000 to 120,000 clones, roughly 90% being singletons. The source was CD4+ or CD8+ T cells sorted from blood, collected in a trial of the OX40 agonist ivuxolimab. The source is an adult with an advanced solid tumor such as melanoma, head and neck, liver or kidney cancer.

The chain uses TRBV6-5 and TRBJ1-5, with 7 bases lining up with TRBD1. The CDR3 is 14 amino acids. CDR1 is MNHEY and CDR2 is SVGAGI in the germline V gene. The junction had 8 bases not matched to a gene; V was cut back by 6 bases and J by 6 bases. CDR3 nucleotides: TGTGCCAGCAGCCCCGGGACAGAGCTTCAGCCCCAGCATTTT. As protein: CASSPGTELQPQHF.

The V call is TRBV11-2, the J call TRBJ2-1; D may match TRBD1 or TRBD2 (5 bases each). Germline values: CDR1 SGHAT, CDR2 FQNNGV. CDR3 size: 14 residues. Trimming removed 3 bases at V and 10 bases at J, with 16 bases between. Here the CDR3 reads CASSFPVRGDEQFF. The CDR3 nucleotides are TGTGCCAGCAGCTTCCCGGTAAGGGGAGACGAGCAGTTCTTC.

The V and J genes are TRBV18 and TRBJ1-4, with unresolved D. Looked up from germline, CDR1 is KGHSH and CDR2 is LQKENI. This CDR3 spans 15 amino acids. Trimming removed 4 bases from V and 12 bases from J, with 21 bases in between. In nucleotides, the CDR3 is TGTGCCAGCTCACTCCAAGAGGCCAAAGGAGAAGAACTGTTTTTT. Protein: CASSLQEAKGEELFF.

This CDR3 reads CASITGQRNTGELFF. The CDR3 coding sequence is TGTGCCAGCATTACCGGACAGCGTAACACCGGGGAGCTGTTTTTT. The V and J genes are TRBV2 and TRBJ2-2, with D perhaps matching TRBD1 (6 bases). Germline V CDR1 and CDR2: SNHLY, FYNNEI. This CDR3 contains 15 residues. V was trimmed by 7 bases and J by 2 bases, leaving 14 bases between them.

The rearrangement joins TRBV7-2 to TRBJ2-4; 8 bases align to TRBD1. Unmatched junction bases numbered 7, after V lost 4 bases and J lost 2 bases. Germline values: CDR1 SGHTA, CDR2 FQGNSA. The CDR3 has 16 residues. Written as DNA, the CDR3 is TGTGCCAGCAGCTCCCCTCAGGGGGCAACCAAAAACATTCAGTACTTC. Its protein is CASSSPQGATKNIQYF.

This clone turned up a few times. The chain uses TRBV5-1 and TRBJ2-1, with 7 bases identical to TRBD2. The germline V gene has CDR1 SGHRS and CDR2 YFSETQ. V shed 0 bases and J 6 bases; nucleotides not matched to a gene: 6. The CDR3 length is 15 residues. This chain's CDR3 is CASSLEGRTSNEQFF. CDR3 nucleotide sequence: TGCGCCAGCAGCTTGGAAGGACGGACTAGCAATGAGCAGTTCTTC.

This clone was recorded once. The chain joins TRBV11-2 to TRBJ2-3, with TRBD2 as a possible D gene (6 bases). The CDR3 is 14 amino acids. The germline V gene has CDR1 SGHAT and CDR2 FQNNGV. V was shortened by 5 bases and J by 4 bases, with 13 bases between the two germline ends. CDR3 bases: TGTGCCAGCAGCCCCGTCTGGGGGGCAGATACGCAGTATTTT. Translating gives CASSPVWGADTQYF.

This chain links TRBV18 with TRBJ1-4; weak D call: TRBD1 (5 bases). With 1 base removed from V and 2 bases from J, the gap between germline ends came to 8 bases. CDR1 is KGHSH and CDR2 is LQKENI in the germline V gene. This CDR3 has 15 amino acids. This chain's CDR3 is CASSPLKGTNEKLFF. CDR3 nucleotides: TGTGCCAGCTCACCACTAAAGGGGACTAATGAAAAACTGTTTTTT. Based on the CDR3 plus reference TRBV18 and TRBJ1-4, the full variable domain is NAGVMQNPRHLVRRRGQEARLRCSPMKGHSHVYWYRQLPEEGLKFMVYLQKENIIDESGMPKERFSAEFPKEGPSILRIQQVVRGDSAAYFCASSPLKGTNEKLFFGSGTQLSVL.

The chain has TRBV6-4 and TRBJ1-2; D is undetermined. V dropped 6 bases and J dropped 3 bases, with 17 bases sitting between them. CDR3 length: 15 amino acids. Germline CDR1 is MRHNA and CDR2 is SNTAGT. This CDR3 reads CASSSNSRKDYGYTF. The CDR3 nucleotides read TGTGCCAGCAGCTCAAACAGCCGAAAGGACTATGGCTACACCTTC.

The chain uses TRBV19 and TRBJ2-7, with D possibly matching TRBD1 (6 bases). The germline V and J ends were trimmed by 6 bases and 0 bases, with 15 bases remaining between them. Germline V lookup: CDR1 LNHDA, CDR2 SQIVND (reference sequence). The CDR3 has 15 amino acids. In DNA form, the CDR3 reads TGTGCCAGTAGCCCCGGGGACATTTCCTCCTACGAGCAGTACTTC. Translating it yields CASSPGDISSYEQYF.

This chain connects TRBV6-5 to TRBJ2-7, with TRBD2 matching 8 bases. This CDR3 has 14 amino acids. J was trimmed by 6 bases and V by 7 bases; bases with no gene match: 11. The germline V gene has CDR1 MNHEY and CDR2 SVGAGI. The CDR3 coding sequence is TGTGCCAGCACCGTTCCGGGGGGGAAACGCGAGCAGTACTTC. Translated, it gives CASTVPGGKREQYF.

The rearrangement joins TRBV28 to TRBJ1-1; the D is unclear. This CDR3 is 11 amino acids long. Germline V lookup: CDR1 MDHEN, CDR2 SYDVKM. The V end was cut by 6 bases, the J end by 7 bases, with 9 bases between. The CDR3 DNA follows: TGTGCCAGCAGCTCTTACAATGAAGCTTTCTTT. It is translated as CASSSYNEAFF. Based on the CDR3 plus reference TRBV28 and TRBJ1-1, the full variable domain is DVKVTQSSRYLVKRTGEKVFLECVQDMDHENMFWYRQDPGLGLRLIYFSYDVKMKEKGDIPEGYSVSREKKERFSLILESASTNQTSMYLCASSSYNEAFFGQGTRLTVV.

The V call is TRBV5-1, the J call TRBJ1-1; D not certain. The germline gives CDR1 SGHRS, CDR2 YFSETQ. This CDR3 is 12 amino acids long. Trimming took 4 bases from V and 5 from J, leaving 9 bases between them. CDR3 amino acids: CASSVMGTEAFF. CDR3 in DNA: TGCGCCAGCAGCGTGATGGGGACTGAAGCTTTCTTT.

The chain links TRBV28 to TRBJ1-2, with TRBD1 as a possible D gene (5 bases). The V end was cut by 6 bases, the J end by 8 bases, with 16 bases between. Per germline, CDR1 MDHEN and CDR2 SYDVKM. This CDR3 spans 13 amino acids. The CDR3 loop is CASRYRRRGGYTF. CDR3 nucleotides: TGTGCCAGCAGATACAGGAGGCGTGGGGGCTACACCTTC.

The chain has TRBV5-1 and TRBJ2-2, with D maybe TRBD2 (6 bases). This CDR3 has 15 amino acids. Germline V gives CDR1 SGHRS, CDR2 YFSETQ. V was pared by 0 bases and J by 4 bases, with 10 bases between. Here the CDR3 reads CASSLGEVSTGELFF. DNA for the CDR3: TGCGCCAGCAGCTTGGGGGAGGTGTCCACCGGGGAGCTGTTTTTT.

The chain employs TRBV27 and TRBJ2-3; D possibly corresponds to TRBD2 (6 bases). V was shortened by 7 bases and J by 0 bases, with 17 bases between the two germline ends. The CDR3 has 16 residues. Germline CDR1 is MNHEY and CDR2 is SMNVEV (reference sequence). The CDR3 DNA follows: TGTGCCAGCAACCACTTGGGCGGGGTCAGCACAGATACGCAGTATTTT. It translates to CASNHLGGVSTDTQYF.

This clone was detected only once. CDR3 sequence: CASSLNTGELFF. The CDR3, as DNA: TGTGCCAGCAGCCTGAACACCGGGGAGCTGTTTTTT. This chain uses TRBV14 with TRBJ2-2; D remains ambiguous. The CDR3 loop spans 12 amino acids. The V end was cut by 4 bases, the J end by 1 base, with 1 base between. Germline assignment: CDR1 SGHDN and CDR2 FVKESK.

This clone was observed once. The V and J genes are TRBV7-8 and TRBJ2-7; no clear D gene. Per germline, CDR1 SGHVS and CDR2 FQNEAQ. Trimming shortened V by 5 bases and J by 0 bases, and 11 bases separated the two germline ends. The CDR3 extends over 14 amino acids. In nucleotides, the CDR3 is TGTGCCAGCAGCACGACGGAGCCCTCCTACGAGCAGTACTTC. Protein sequence: CASSTTEPSYEQYF.

V and J are TRBV19 and TRBJ2-7; 9 positions match TRBD2. CDR3 length equals 17 residues. The ends lost 5 bases at V and 2 bases at J; junction bases unmatched: 13. Germline lookup yields CDR1 LNHDA and CDR2 SQIVND (reference sequence). The DNA of the CDR3 is TGTGCCAGTAGTTCCCAGAGGAGCGGGAGGTCCCCCTACGAGCAGTACTTC. It codes for CASSSQRSGRSPYEQYF.

The J gene is TRBJ2-7, the V gene TRBV7-3; 9 nucleotides line up with TRBD2. The V gene's germline CDR1 is SGHTA and CDR2 FQGTGA. The J segment lost 4 bases and the V segment lost 0 bases, leaving 7 bases of the junction unmatched. This CDR3 is 16 amino acids long. The CDR3 here is CASSLTSATSGYEQYF. CDR3 in DNA: TGTGCCAGCAGCTTAACGTCCGCGACTAGCGGATACGAGCAGTACTTC.

The rearrangement joins TRBV6-1 to TRBJ2-1; 7 nucleotides align to TRBD1. This CDR3 is built from 17 residues. Per the germline V gene, CDR1 is MNHNS and CDR2 is SASEGT. Unmatched junction bases numbered 6, after V lost 1 base and J lost 0 bases. CDR3 sequence: CASSEDGQVSSYNEQFF. CDR3 DNA: TGTGCCAGCAGTGAAGATGGACAGGTAAGCTCCTACAATGAGCAGTTCTTC.